This T cell receptor beta chain comes out of a study of graft-versus-host responses after intestinal transplantation. At the level of the study: Anti-thymocyte globulin served as induction for all recipients, who then took tacrolimus and steroids for around 3 years.

The CDR3 loop spans 16 amino acids. V lost 2 bases to trimming and J lost 5 bases; unmatched junction nucleotides: 7. Germline V lookup: CDR1 LGHNA, CDR2 YSLEER. A remark on this clone: Its antigen is unknown.

Assay used: immunoSEQ multiplex PCR; TCRdb lists only in-frame clones, some missing. The table records approximately 90,000 clones, around 93% of them present only once. Points from the study as a whole: Early post-transplant HvG declines were associated with peak circulating GvH clone levels. Graft-donor T cell macrochimerism coincided with high graft-versus-host to host-versus-graft clonal ratios in allografts.

The sample here was unstimulated CD8+ T cells sorted from spleen or lymph node cells, taken before intestinal transplant. This receptor was identified in a human donor who received an intestinal transplant. The rearrangement uses TRBV4-3 and TRBJ1-1; 11 bases fit TRBD1. CDR3 protein: CASSQSWTGGETEAFF. CDR3 DNA sequence: TGCGCCAGCAGCCAATCTTGGACAGGGGGCGAAACTGAAGCTTTCTTT.